This is a list of T cell receptor beta chains from one sample in a study of cytomegalovirus exposure and HLA in healthy donors. The assay was immunoSEQ multiplex PCR, and TCRdb's table has in-frame clones only and misses some. The table includes about 260,000 clones, less than 95% detected once. Sequencing used PBMCs. The source of these receptors is a woman younger than 45 in good health and CMV-seronegative. The CDR3 runs from the conserved cysteine through the conserved F or W. The D gene is left open where the match is weak. Only some rows state a clone size, as once, few, many or a class for expanded clones.

.	13	TRBV6-5	TRBJ1-3	.	TGTGCCAGCACCCTCGGATCTGGAAACACCATATATTTT	CASTLGSGNTIYF
.	12	TRBV9	TRBJ1-3	.	TGTGCCAGCAGCGTAGGTGGAAACACCATATATTTT	CASSVGGNTIYF
.	18	TRBV11-2	TRBJ2-2	TRBD2	TGTGCCAGCAGCTTAGAACCCGGACTAGGGGCGGGGACCGGGGAGCTGTTTTTT	CASSLEPGLGAGTGELFF
.	15	TRBV7-2	TRBJ2-1	.	TGTGCCAGCAGCTTAGGAGCAGGGTTCCACAATGAGCAGTTCTTC	CASSLGAGFHNEQFF
.	14	TRBV29-1	TRBJ2-5	.	TGCAGCGTTGCCGTCGTGAAGAACCAAGAGACCCAGTACTTC	CSVAVVKNQETQYF
.	18	TRBV18	TRBJ2-7	TRBD2	TGTGCCAGCTCACCAAAGGCTAGCGGTTCGCCCCCTACCTACGAGCAGTACTTC	CASSPKASGSPPTYEQYF
once	18	TRBV4-2	TRBJ1-2	.	TGTGCCAGCAGCCAAGATGCCTCTGGGTTACTCAAAAACTATGGCTACACCTTC	CASSQDASGLLKNYGYTF
.	13	TRBV5-1	TRBJ2-7	TRBD1	TGCGCCAGCGGATCAGCAGGGGGCGGCGTAGCAAACTTC	CASGSAGGGVANF
.	15	TRBV7-9	TRBJ2-7	TRBD1	TGTGCCAGCAGCTACGGACAGGGTTCAATCTACGAGCAGTACTTC	CASSYGQGSIYEQYF
.	15	TRBV6-1	TRBJ1-5	.	TGTGCCAGCAGAAGGGGGACACCAAGCAATCAGCCCCAGCATTTT	CASRRGTPSNQPQHF
.	15	TRBV7-2	TRBJ2-1	.	TGTGCCAGCAGCTTTAGTAGGGCCTCCTACAATGAGCAGTTCTTC	CASSFSRASYNEQFF
.	15	TRBV6-5	TRBJ2-5	TRBD2	TGTGCCAGCAGGAGCGGGAGGGCGGGGAGAGAGACCCAGTACTTC	CASRSGRAGRETQYF
.	12	TRBV27	TRBJ2-3	.	TGTGCCAGCAGTCTCACAGGAGATACGCAGTATTTT	CASSLTGDTQYF
.	18	TRBV9	TRBJ2-5	TRBD1	TGTGCCAGCAGCGCCCACTCCGGGACAGGGTGGGGCCAAGAGACCCAGTACTTC	CASSAHSGTGWGQETQYF
once	15	TRBV11-2	TRBJ2-5	.	TGTGCCAGCAGCTCCGTTGGCGGGACTGGAGAGACCCAGTACTTC	CASSSVGGTGETQYF
.	17	TRBV5-1	TRBJ2-3	.	TGCGCCAGCAGCCCCGGAGGGCTTGGTTCTAGCACAGATACGCAGTATTTT	CASSPGGLGSSTDTQYF
.	14	TRBV11-2	TRBJ2-5	TRBD1	TGTGCCAGCAGCTTAGGTCCCAGGGGGGAGACCCAGTACTTC	CASSLGPRGETQYF
few	12	TRBV19	TRBJ2-2	.	TGTGCCAGTAGTATAGTCACCGGGGAGCTGTTTTTT	CASSIVTGELFF
.	19	TRBV28	TRBJ2-1	TRBD2	TGTGCCACCAAAGGTTTTAGCGGGAGTTTGGGGGATCACTACAATGAGCAGTTCTTC	CATKGFSGSLGDHYNEQFF
.	15	TRBV28	TRBJ2-7	.	TGTGCCAGCAGTTTCCCCCCCCTGGGATTCTACGAGCAGTACTTC	CASSFPPLGFYEQYF
once	14	TRBV29-1	TRBJ2-1	.	TGCAGCGTTGAAGGTCTAGCCGGTTACAATGAGCAGTTCTTC	CSVEGLAGYNEQFF
.	14	TRBV28	TRBJ2-7	.	TGTGCCAGCAGTTCCGGCGACCCTTCTTGGGAGCAGTACTTC	CASSSGDPSWEQYF
.	16	TRBV6-6	TRBJ1-1	.	TGTGCCAGCAGAACATACCCTTTACAGCTAAACACTGAAGCTTTCTTT	CASRTYPLQLNTEAFF
.	14	TRBV27	TRBJ2-3	TRBD2	TGTGCCAGCTCAAGCGGGATTAGCACAGATACGCAGTATTTT	CASSSGISTDTQYF
.	12	TRBV25-1	TRBJ2-7	.	TGTGCCAGCAGCAGGGGGGCCTACGAGCAGTACTTC	CASSRGAYEQYF
.	13	TRBV29-1	TRBJ1-5	.	TGCAGCGCCAGGGACATGATTGGTCAGCCCCAGCATTTT	CSARDMIGQPQHF
.	11	TRBV7-9	TRBJ1-1	.	TGTGCCAGCAGCTCAGATTCGCAAGCTTTCTTT	CASSSDSQAFF
.	15	TRBV7-3	TRBJ2-3	TRBD2	TGTGCCAGCAGCGAGGGACTAGCGGGAGCGGATACGCAGTATTTT	CASSEGLAGADTQYF
.	14	TRBV11-2	TRBJ2-3	.	TGTGCCAGCAACCTAGGGGTTAGCACAGATACGCAGTATTTT	CASNLGVSTDTQYF
.	13	TRBV5-1	TRBJ2-2	.	TGCGCCAGCAGCTGGAGCGGCACCGGGGAGCTGTTTTTT	CASSWSGTGELFF
.	18	TRBV5-1	TRBJ2-7	TRBD1	TGCGCCAGCAGCAATACAGGGGCGCTAGGTGGCCGCTCCTACGAGCAGTACTTC	CASSNTGALGGRSYEQYF
.	15	TRBV7-2	TRBJ2-7	.	TGTGCCAGCAGCTTAGCGCTTGGGGGACACTACGAGCAGTACTTC	CASSLALGGHYEQYF
.	14	TRBV18	TRBJ2-1	TRBD1	TGTGCCAGCTCACCACCCCCAGGGGGCAATGAGCAGTTCTTC	CASSPPPGGNEQFF
.	15	TRBV27	TRBJ2-5	.	TGTGCCAGCAGTTTGCGGGGAGAGCCAGGGGAGACCCAGTACTTC	CASSLRGEPGETQYF
once	15	TRBV27	TRBJ2-7	.	TGTGCCAGCAGTTTATTGGCAGGGGTGACCTACGAGCAGTACTTC	CASSLLAGVTYEQYF
.	11	TRBV19	TRBJ2-1	.	TGTGCCAGTAGTATGGGGGCTGGGTGGTTCTTC	CASSMGAGWFF
once	13	TRBV5-4	TRBJ1-2	.	TGTGCCAGCAGCTTGGAAGGGATTGGTGGCTACACCTTC	CASSLEGIGGYTF
once	16	TRBV5-1	TRBJ2-2	TRBD2	TGCGCCAGCAGCTTGGGACTAGCGGGAGAGACCGGGGAGCTGTTTTTT	CASSLGLAGETGELFF
.	14	TRBV27	TRBJ1-1	.	TGTGCCAGCAGTTTAGGTCCGGGGAACACTGAAGCTTTCTTT	CASSLGPGNTEAFF
.	15	TRBV27	TRBJ1-2	TRBD1	TGTGCCAGCAGACCTCTCGGGACAGAGGGTTCGGGCTACACCTTC	CASRPLGTEGSGYTF
few	14	TRBV2	TRBJ1-5	TRBD1	TGTGCCAGCATGCAGGGGGTCGGCAATCAGCCCCAGCATTTT	CASMQGVGNQPQHF
.	14	TRBV4-2	TRBJ2-2	TRBD2	TGTGCCAGCAGCCAAGTGGGAGGGGACGGGGAGCTGTTTTTT	CASSQVGGDGELFF
.	17	TRBV18	TRBJ2-7	.	TGTGCCAGCTCGCCCCTTAGGAACAGCGTCGACTCCTACGAGCAGTACTTC	CASSPLRNSVDSYEQYF
.	12	TRBV18	TRBJ2-7	.	TGTGCCAGCTCACCTCCAGTTGGGGAGCAGTACTTC	CASSPPVGEQYF
.	12	TRBV28	TRBJ2-1	TRBD1	TGTGCCAGCAGGTCCCCGGGACAGGGAAGCTTCTTC	CASRSPGQGSFF
once	17	TRBV4-3	TRBJ2-7	.	TGCGCCAGCAGCCAAGATTTGAGTCTGGCCCTGTCCAGCGAGCAGTACTTC	CASSQDLSLALSSEQYF
.	18	TRBV5-1	TRBJ2-2	TRBD2	TGCGCCAGCAGCTTGGAAGGTCTAGCGGGTTTAAACACCGGGGAGCTGTTTTTT	CASSLEGLAGLNTGELFF
.	14	TRBV5-1	TRBJ2-2	.	TGCGCCAGCTGGCTTGTAGCCGGCACCGGGGAGCTGTTTTTT	CASWLVAGTGELFF
once	17	TRBV19	TRBJ1-4	.	TGTGCCAGTAGCTCCGAAGGGGGTAGGACAACTAATGAAAAACTGTTTTTT	CASSSEGGRTTNEKLFF
.	13	TRBV30	TRBJ2-7	.	TGTGCCTGGAGTATCGGGGGAGCCTACGAGCAGTACTTC	CAWSIGGAYEQYF
.	14	TRBV6-6	TRBJ2-5	.	TGTGCCAGCAGCCGCTGGGGGGCCGTGGAGACCCAGTACTTC	CASSRWGAVETQYF
.	16	TRBV6-7	TRBJ2-3	.	TGTGCCAGCAGTGCGCCGACCGCAGTAGCAGGGGATACGCAGTATTTT	CASSAPTAVAGDTQYF
.	15	TRBV14	TRBJ1-2	.	TGTGCCAGCAGCCAAGACCCCCTAATGGCGTATGGCTACACCTTC	CASSQDPLMAYGYTF
.	14	TRBV4-3	TRBJ1-1	.	TGCGCCAGCAGCCAGGGTTGGGATGACACTGAAGCTTTCTTT	CASSQGWDDTEAFF
.	11	TRBV5-1	TRBJ2-7	TRBD1	TGCGCCAGCGGACAGGGCTACGAGCAGTACTTC	CASGQGYEQYF
.	14	TRBV9	TRBJ2-7	TRBD2	TGTGCCAGCAGTAGACTAGCGGGCACCTACGAGCAGTACTTC	CASSRLAGTYEQYF
.	13	TRBV9	TRBJ1-1	.	TGTGCCAGCAGCGTAAGTATGAACACTGAAGCTTTCTTT	CASSVSMNTEAFF
.	15	TRBV15	TRBJ2-7	.	TGTGCCACCAGCAGAGATAACGTCAATACCTACGAGCAGTACTTC	CATSRDNVNTYEQYF